Listed below are T cell receptor beta chains from one sample, sequenced in a study of graft-versus-host responses after intestinal transplantation. Produced via immunoSEQ multiplex PCR; TCRdb's table is partial and in-frame only. The sample has some 110,000 clones; 85% to 95% are singletons. Their antigens are not known. The starting material was unstimulated CD4+ T cells sorted from spleen or lymph node cells, obtained before transplant. The receptors derive from a human donor who was the organ donor for an intestinal transplant. CDR3s include the opening cysteine and the closing phenylalanine or tryptophan. The order of the fields is J gene, V gene, D gene, clone size, CDR3 protein, CDR3 DNA. D genes are given only for firm matches. Some rows have no size entry. The others give once, few or many, or a class for an expanded clone.

J gene: TRBJ2-2; V gene: TRBV19; D gene: TRBD2; clone size: NA; CDR3 protein: CASSIHTSGRATGELFF; CDR3 DNA: TGTGCCAGTAGTATCCACACTAGCGGGAGGGCCACCGGGGAGCTGTTTTTT
J gene: TRBJ1-1; V gene: TRBV5-1; D gene: TRBD1; clone size: NA; CDR3 protein: CASSLRVGDSSLFF; CDR3 DNA: TGCGCCAGCAGCTTGAGAGTGGGGGACAGCTCCTTGTTCTTT
J gene: TRBJ1-6; V gene: TRBV30; D gene: NA; clone size: NA; CDR3 protein: CAWSVDLYSPLHF; CDR3 DNA: TGTGCCTGGAGTGTTGACTTGTACTCACCCCTCCACTTT
J gene: TRBJ2-4; V gene: TRBV11-2; D gene: TRBD1; clone size: NA; CDR3 protein: CASSLIRQGADIQYF; CDR3 DNA: TGTGCCAGCAGCCTCATAAGGCAGGGGGCTGACATTCAGTACTTC
J gene: TRBJ1-3; V gene: TRBV5-1; D gene: NA; clone size: NA; CDR3 protein: CASSLEPGRDTIYF; CDR3 DNA: TGCGCCAGCAGCTTGGAACCGGGTAGAGACACCATATATTTT
J gene: TRBJ2-3; V gene: TRBV7-6; D gene: NA; clone size: NA; CDR3 protein: CASSLNPTTGNTQYF; CDR3 DNA: TGTGCCAGCAGCTTAAACCCGACTACAGGGAATACGCAGTATTTT
J gene: TRBJ2-3; V gene: TRBV5-4; D gene: TRBD2; clone size: NA; CDR3 protein: CASSFGPLAGVEDTQYF; CDR3 DNA: TGTGCCAGCAGCTTTGGGCCCCTAGCGGGAGTTGAGGATACGCAGTATTTT
J gene: TRBJ1-2; V gene: TRBV19; D gene: NA; clone size: NA; CDR3 protein: CASRSKANYGYTF; CDR3 DNA: TGTGCCAGTAGGTCAAAAGCAAACTATGGCTACACCTTC
J gene: TRBJ2-3; V gene: TRBV10-2; D gene: NA; clone size: NA; CDR3 protein: CASRGSGTDTQYF; CDR3 DNA: TGCGCCAGCAGGGGGTCAGGCACAGATACGCAGTATTTT
J gene: TRBJ2-3; V gene: TRBV7-9; D gene: TRBD2; clone size: NA; CDR3 protein: CASSLVYDGGAGADTQYF; CDR3 DNA: TGTGCCAGCAGCTTAGTTTACGATGGGGGAGCGGGGGCAGATACGCAGTATTTT
J gene: TRBJ2-3; V gene: TRBV4-3; D gene: NA; clone size: NA; CDR3 protein: CASSQDRLANTQYF; CDR3 DNA: TGCGCCAGCAGCCAAGATCGGCTAGCCAATACGCAGTATTTT
J gene: TRBJ2-1; V gene: TRBV6-1; D gene: TRBD1; clone size: NA; CDR3 protein: CASSGQGVQYNEQFF; CDR3 DNA: TGTGCCAGCAGTGGACAGGGCGTTCAGTACAATGAGCAGTTCTTC
J gene: TRBJ2-5; V gene: TRBV10-3; D gene: TRBD1; clone size: NA; CDR3 protein: CAINRSRDRAKKGVYQETQYF; CDR3 DNA: TGTGCCATCAACCGGAGCCGGGACAGGGCAAAAAAAGGGGTGTACCAAGAGACCCAGTACTTC
J gene: TRBJ2-7; V gene: TRBV19; D gene: TRBD2; clone size: NA; CDR3 protein: CASSILAGPYEQYF; CDR3 DNA: TGTGCCAGTAGTATACTAGCGGGCCCCTACGAGCAGTACTTC
J gene: TRBJ2-2; V gene: TRBV5-6; D gene: TRBD1; clone size: few; CDR3 protein: CASSFGTGDAGELFF; CDR3 DNA: TGTGCCAGCAGCTTCGGGACAGGGGACGCCGGGGAGCTGTTTTTT
J gene: TRBJ2-3; V gene: TRBV29-1; D gene: NA; clone size: NA; CDR3 protein: CSVDLSTDTQYF; CDR3 DNA: TGCAGCGTTGATCTTAGCACAGATACGCAGTATTTT
J gene: TRBJ2-5; V gene: TRBV5-4; D gene: TRBD2; clone size: NA; CDR3 protein: CASTRKREGQETQYF; CDR3 DNA: TGTGCCAGCACCCGTAAGCGGGAGGGCCAAGAGACCCAGTACTTC
J gene: TRBJ2-1; V gene: TRBV2; D gene: NA; clone size: NA; CDR3 protein: CASSDLYGVGSYNEQFF; CDR3 DNA: TGTGCCAGCAGTGATTTGTACGGGGTGGGCTCCTACAATGAGCAGTTCTTC
J gene: TRBJ1-1; V gene: TRBV7-9; D gene: NA; clone size: NA; CDR3 protein: CASSLGLGGARIEAFF; CDR3 DNA: TGTGCCAGCAGCTTAGGACTAGGGGGTGCCCGTATTGAAGCTTTCTTT
J gene: TRBJ2-3; V gene: TRBV5-6; D gene: NA; clone size: NA; CDR3 protein: CASSLGVPDTQYF; CDR3 DNA: TGTGCCAGCAGCTTGGGGGTTCCCGATACGCAGTATTTT
J gene: TRBJ2-3; V gene: TRBV28; D gene: NA; clone size: NA; CDR3 protein: CASSSPTRPTDTQYF; CDR3 DNA: TGTGCCAGCAGTTCGCCGACTAGACCGACAGATACGCAGTATTTT
J gene: TRBJ2-1; V gene: TRBV25-1; D gene: TRBD2; clone size: NA; CDR3 protein: CASTVAGGSYNEQFF; CDR3 DNA: TGTGCCAGCACCGTAGCGGGAGGTTCCTACAATGAGCAGTTCTTC
J gene: TRBJ1-2; V gene: TRBV6-1; D gene: TRBD1; clone size: NA; CDR3 protein: CASSRLQGLYGYTF; CDR3 DNA: TGTGCCAGCAGTCGTCTACAGGGGCTCTATGGCTACACCTTC
J gene: TRBJ2-1; V gene: TRBV6-4; D gene: NA; clone size: NA; CDR3 protein: CASSVFASGDNEQFF; CDR3 DNA: TGTGCCAGCAGTGTCTTCGCGAGCGGAGACAATGAGCAGTTCTTC
J gene: TRBJ2-7; V gene: TRBV5-1; D gene: NA; clone size: NA; CDR3 protein: CASSLAGTPNYEQYF; CDR3 DNA: TGCGCCAGCAGCTTGGCCGGGACACCCAACTACGAGCAGTACTTC
J gene: TRBJ2-1; V gene: TRBV7-3; D gene: TRBD2; clone size: once; CDR3 protein: CASSLTLAGGVGEQFF; CDR3 DNA: TGTGCCAGCAGCTTAACATTAGCGGGAGGCGTCGGTGAGCAGTTCTTC
J gene: TRBJ1-2; V gene: TRBV28; D gene: NA; clone size: NA; CDR3 protein: CASSPGLVGYTF; CDR3 DNA: TGTGCCAGCAGTCCAGGACTCGTAGGCTACACCTTC
J gene: TRBJ2-1; V gene: TRBV7-2; D gene: NA; clone size: NA; CDR3 protein: CASSLAQGWEQFF; CDR3 DNA: TGTGCCAGCAGCTTAGCGCAGGGATGGGAGCAGTTCTTC
J gene: TRBJ2-7; V gene: TRBV25-1; D gene: TRBD2; clone size: NA; CDR3 protein: CASSESRASGRTEQYF; CDR3 DNA: TGTGCCAGCAGTGAATCTAGGGCTAGCGGTCGCACCGAGCAGTACTTC
J gene: TRBJ2-7; V gene: TRBV4-2; D gene: TRBD1; clone size: NA; CDR3 protein: CASSQDFDRVKQYF; CDR3 DNA: TGTGCCAGCAGCCAAGATTTTGACAGGGTAAAGCAGTACTTC
J gene: TRBJ1-5; V gene: TRBV5-1; D gene: NA; clone size: NA; CDR3 protein: CASSLTVNQPQHF; CDR3 DNA: TGCGCCAGCAGCTTGACCGTAAATCAGCCCCAGCATTTT
J gene: TRBJ2-1; V gene: TRBV5-4; D gene: TRBD2; clone size: NA; CDR3 protein: CASAFVAGGENEQFF; CDR3 DNA: TGTGCCAGCGCCTTCGTGGCGGGAGGAGAAAATGAGCAGTTCTTC
J gene: TRBJ2-2; V gene: TRBV4-2; D gene: TRBD1; clone size: NA; CDR3 protein: CASSQDKGTGNAGELFF; CDR3 DNA: TGTGCCAGCAGCCAAGACAAAGGGACAGGGAACGCCGGGGAGCTGTTTTTT
J gene: TRBJ2-4; V gene: TRBV4-1; D gene: NA; clone size: NA; CDR3 protein: CASSQGGAVNIQYF; CDR3 DNA: TGCGCCAGCAGCCAAGGGGGCGCGGTAAACATTCAGTACTTC
J gene: TRBJ2-4; V gene: TRBV30; D gene: NA; clone size: once; CDR3 protein: CAWNGEWRGKNIQYF; CDR3 DNA: TGTGCCTGGAACGGGGAATGGAGGGGCAAAAACATTCAGTACTTC
J gene: TRBJ2-7; V gene: TRBV5-1; D gene: TRBD2; clone size: NA; CDR3 protein: CASSAPAGAFEQYF; CDR3 DNA: TGCGCCAGCAGCGCCCCAGCGGGAGCCTTCGAGCAGTACTTC
J gene: TRBJ2-5; V gene: TRBV11-1; D gene: NA; clone size: NA; CDR3 protein: CASSLVVGIETQYF; CDR3 DNA: TGTGCCAGCAGCTTAGTGGTCGGGATCGAGACCCAGTACTTC
J gene: TRBJ2-3; V gene: TRBV5-4; D gene: NA; clone size: NA; CDR3 protein: CARFTDTQYF; CDR3 DNA: TGTGCCAGATTCACAGATACGCAGTATTTT
J gene: TRBJ2-3; V gene: TRBV5-1; D gene: NA; clone size: NA; CDR3 protein: CASRERPSTDTQYF; CDR3 DNA: TGCGCCAGCAGAGAGCGGCCCAGCACAGATACGCAGTATTTT
J gene: TRBJ2-3; V gene: TRBV7-2; D gene: NA; clone size: NA; CDR3 protein: CASSPQGSGVGTQYF; CDR3 DNA: TGTGCCAGCAGTCCCCAAGGGTCGGGAGTAGGGACGCAGTATTTT
J gene: TRBJ2-1; V gene: TRBV6-5; D gene: NA; clone size: NA; CDR3 protein: CASRTTYSSYNEQFF; CDR3 DNA: TGTGCCAGCAGGACGACTTATAGCTCCTACAATGAGCAGTTCTTC
J gene: TRBJ1-5; V gene: TRBV7-2; D gene: NA; clone size: once; CDR3 protein: CASSLERGRQPQHF; CDR3 DNA: TGTGCCAGCAGCTTAGAGAGGGGCAGACAGCCCCAGCATTTT
J gene: TRBJ1-1; V gene: TRBV5-4; D gene: NA; clone size: once; CDR3 protein: CASSLPGTGGTEAFF; CDR3 DNA: TGTGCCAGCAGCTTGCCAGGGACGGGTGGCACTGAAGCTTTCTTT
J gene: TRBJ1-4; V gene: TRBV7-2; D gene: TRBD1; clone size: NA; CDR3 protein: CASSLAGGNEKLFF; CDR3 DNA: TGTGCCAGCAGCTTGGCAGGGGGGAATGAAAAACTGTTTTTT
J gene: TRBJ2-5; V gene: TRBV5-8; D gene: NA; clone size: NA; CDR3 protein: CASGRLKETQYF; CDR3 DNA: TGTGCCAGCGGGCGGCTAAAAGAGACCCAGTACTTC
J gene: TRBJ2-1; V gene: TRBV5-6; D gene: TRBD2; clone size: NA; CDR3 protein: CASTHGGLAGHRSYNEQFF; CDR3 DNA: TGTGCCAGCACGCATGGGGGGCTAGCGGGACACCGATCCTACAATGAGCAGTTCTTC